Given below is one TCR beta chain in context. Cohort allocation depended upon clinical history that participants reported. Donors of Cohort 3 who recovered were those that had two negative PCRs, clearance, or symptom resolution. The sample comes from a study of blood T cell repertoires in COVID-19. The overall study: From the United States, Italy and Spain came samples of acute and convalescent COVID-19.

Per the study methods: Nucleated cell number was recorded as an estimate derived from reference gene primer amplification. TCRdb's table, derived via immunoSEQ multiplex PCR, lists solely in-frame clones and lacks some. That table is the source of V, J and clone size, and D and trimming were worked out from the DNA. The data contain over 250,000 clones, approximately 89% of them seen just once; the ten biggest clones take up 1.5% to 2%. In germline, CDR1 is KGHDR, CDR2 SFDVKD. This CDR3 contains 14 residues. With 10 bases removed from V and 2 bases from J, the gap between germline ends came to 11 bases.

The receptor comes from a woman aged 55-69 years who had recovered from COVID-19. This chain links TRBV24-1 with TRBJ2-6; D might be TRBD1 (5 bases). Sequenced material: PBMCs or T cells enriched from blood (not recorded which). This chain's CDR3 is CATSGSAGANVLTF. The CDR3 bases are TGTGCCACTTCAGGGTCTGCTGGGGCCAACGTCCTGACTTTC.